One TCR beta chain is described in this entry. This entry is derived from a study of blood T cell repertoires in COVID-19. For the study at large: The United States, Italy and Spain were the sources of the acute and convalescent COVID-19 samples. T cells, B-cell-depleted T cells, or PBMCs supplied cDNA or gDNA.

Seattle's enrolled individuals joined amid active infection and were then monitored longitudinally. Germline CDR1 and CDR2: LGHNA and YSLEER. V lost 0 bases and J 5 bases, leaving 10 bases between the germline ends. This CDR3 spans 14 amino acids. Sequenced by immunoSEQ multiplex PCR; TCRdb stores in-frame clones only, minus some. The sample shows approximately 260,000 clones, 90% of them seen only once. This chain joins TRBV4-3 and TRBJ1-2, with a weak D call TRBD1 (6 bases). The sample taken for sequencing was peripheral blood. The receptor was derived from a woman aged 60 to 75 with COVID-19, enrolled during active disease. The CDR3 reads CASSQEQGGYGYTF. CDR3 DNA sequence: TGCGCCAGCAGCCAAGAACAGGGAGGGTATGGCTACACCTTC.